This T cell receptor beta chain was sequenced in a study of blood T cells in healthy people across ages. Germline V gives CDR1 MNHNY, CDR2 SVGAGI (reference sequence). With 2 bases removed from V and 12 bases from J, the gap between germline ends came to 16 bases. The CDR3 totals 13 residues. This clonotype was seen only a few times. A sample-barcoded 5' primer and a J-beta primer mix were used in a second PCR of roughly 6 to 11 cycles. Each cDNA molecule was tagged by a template-switch adaptor with 12 random nucleotides. TCRdb reanalysed the 5' RACE reads using MiXCR and keeps one entry per CDR3 protein. Here the sample spans about 640,000 distinct CDR3 sequences, around two fifths being singletons.

The material sequenced was blood. The chain is built from TRBV6-6 and TRBJ1-2; D gene ambiguous. This clonotype originated in a man older than 75 in good health. The CDR3 coding sequence is TGTGCCAGCAGTTACGCACCAGGTCCGGGTGACACCTTC. Translated: CASSYAPGPGDTF.